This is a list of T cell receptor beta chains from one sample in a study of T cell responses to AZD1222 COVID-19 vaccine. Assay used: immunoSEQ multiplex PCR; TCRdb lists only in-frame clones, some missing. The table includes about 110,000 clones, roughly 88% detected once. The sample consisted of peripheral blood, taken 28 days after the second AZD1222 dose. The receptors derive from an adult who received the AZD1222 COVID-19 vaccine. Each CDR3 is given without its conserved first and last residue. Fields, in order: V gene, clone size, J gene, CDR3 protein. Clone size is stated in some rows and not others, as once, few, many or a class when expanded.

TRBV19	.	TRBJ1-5	ASSSPWGGNQPQH
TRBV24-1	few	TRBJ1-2	ATSDPESQGGPHNYGYT
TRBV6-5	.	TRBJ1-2	ASMDRGLGYT
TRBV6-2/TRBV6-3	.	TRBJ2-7	ASSYIRGAIYEQY
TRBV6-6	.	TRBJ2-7	ASSPGTSSHEQY
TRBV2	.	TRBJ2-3	ASIPGLTDTQY
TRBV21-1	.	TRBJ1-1	ASSADRENTEAF
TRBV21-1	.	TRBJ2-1	ASSTQDRRYNEQF
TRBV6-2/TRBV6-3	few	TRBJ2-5	ASSPRGTPAETQY
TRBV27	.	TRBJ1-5	ASSPWGGSNQPQH
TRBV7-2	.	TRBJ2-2	ASSLWQGRTGELF
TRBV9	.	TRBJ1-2	ASSVAPSWNYGYT
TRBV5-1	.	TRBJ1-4	ASSLFLDGNEKLF
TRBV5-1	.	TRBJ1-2	ASSGLGVLEGYT
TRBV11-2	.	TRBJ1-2	ASSYQGTDYGYT
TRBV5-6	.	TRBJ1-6	ASSSWGGQGHSPLH
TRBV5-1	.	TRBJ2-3	ASSPSPGTDTQY
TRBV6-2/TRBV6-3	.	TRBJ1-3	ASSYSQGGNTIY
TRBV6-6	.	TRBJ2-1	ASTPRASANNEQF
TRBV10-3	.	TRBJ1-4	AISESGGYEKLF
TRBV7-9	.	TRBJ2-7	ASSLRDRSYEQY
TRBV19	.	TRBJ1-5	ASSIDPWDSNQPQH
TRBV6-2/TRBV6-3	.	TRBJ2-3	ASSYLGRRAQY
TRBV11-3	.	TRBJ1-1	ASSSTGLTEAF
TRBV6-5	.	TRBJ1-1	ASSYSTMRLNTEAF
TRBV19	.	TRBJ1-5	ASSMPRELNQPQH
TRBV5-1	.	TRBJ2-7	ASSLGQTGSYEQY
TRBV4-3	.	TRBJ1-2	ASSPGTGVTYGYT
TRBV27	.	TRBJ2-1	ASSLLYRDRGYNEQF
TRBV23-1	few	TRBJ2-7	ASSQPTGPSYEQY
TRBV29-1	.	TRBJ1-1	SVFEGPSGGTEAF
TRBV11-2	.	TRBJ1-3	ASSLTDGGNSGNTIY
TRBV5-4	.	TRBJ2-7	ASSWGQSYEQY
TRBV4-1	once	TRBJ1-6	ASSQGKGLNSPLH
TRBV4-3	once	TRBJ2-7	ASSQETGRGISYEQY
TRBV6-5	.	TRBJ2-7	ASTRSGGQAYEQY
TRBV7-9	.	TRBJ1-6	ASSLPGAVPLH
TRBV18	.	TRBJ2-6	ASSPSVSSGANVLT
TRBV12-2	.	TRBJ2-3	GGSGAALNTDTQY
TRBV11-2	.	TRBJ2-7	ASSSVLGQGYEQY
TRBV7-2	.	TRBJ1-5	ASSWPGQGMFQPQH
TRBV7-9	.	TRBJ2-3	ASSLASSATDTQY
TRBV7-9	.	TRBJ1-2	ASSLLGQNYGYT
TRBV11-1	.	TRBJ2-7	ASSLLMGQFPGEQY
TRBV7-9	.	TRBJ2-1	ASIPRRASRGRNEQF
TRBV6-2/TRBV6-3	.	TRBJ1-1	ASRYSGKMNTEAF
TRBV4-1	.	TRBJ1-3	ASSQLVRVTSSGNTIY
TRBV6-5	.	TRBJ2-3	ASSLPSSTDTQY
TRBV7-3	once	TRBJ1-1	ASSAGTGTEAF
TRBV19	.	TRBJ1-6	ASTTPPGGNSPLH